A selection of T cell receptor beta chains follows, all from one sample in a study of T cells after yellow fever vaccination. MiXCR, run by TCRdb on the 5' RACE reads, gives a single entry per CDR3 protein. The sample includes around 320,000 distinct CDR3 sequences, approximately 4% seen only once; the top ten take roughly a fifth. The sample here was PBMCs, taken 15 days after the yellow fever booster vaccination. These receptors were obtained from a man younger than 30 who received the YFV17D yellow fever vaccine. Both conserved end residues are part of each CDR3. Fields, in order: CDR3 protein, J gene, clone size, V gene, CDR3 length. Expanded clones are given a class, and other clones once, few, many or no size at all.

CSAREGRSDQPQHF | TRBJ1-5 | many | TRBV20-1 | 14
CASRGDSSYNSPLHF | TRBJ1-6 | many | TRBV5-1 | 15
CASSIADHNQPQHF | TRBJ1-5 | . | TRBV19 | 14
CASSYSGLRDSSYNSPLHF | TRBJ1-6 | many | TRBV6-6 | 19
CASSYRAGYGYTF | TRBJ1-2 | . | TRBV6-5 | 13
CASSERYGFGETQYF | TRBJ2-5 | few | TRBV18 | 15
CASSFASGGNTDTQYF | TRBJ2-3 | many | TRBV12-3/TRBV12-4 | 16
CASSFRAKNTEAFF | TRBJ1-1 | many | TRBV5-5 | 14
CASGGSTGNTEAFF | TRBJ1-1 | many | TRBV5-1 | 14
CASSKVDPHLTGELFF | TRBJ2-2 | . | TRBV2 | 16
CASNRGLVTEAFF | TRBJ1-1 | few | TRBV12-3/TRBV12-4 | 13
CASSFSSTPVGGEQFF | TRBJ2-1 | many | TRBV5-1 | 16
CASSPGLVGRTDTQYF | TRBJ2-3 | few | TRBV5-1 | 16
CASSPSYYGYTF | TRBJ1-2 | few | TRBV5-5 | 12
CSVALGNTEAFF | TRBJ1-1 | few | TRBV29-1 | 12
CASSRTSANTGELFF | TRBJ2-2 | many | TRBV28 | 15
CASSRGQGNGYTF | TRBJ1-2 | many | TRBV12-3/TRBV12-4 | 13
CASSRFSSNEQFF | TRBJ2-1 | . | TRBV7-9 | 13
CASSLDGKETQYF | TRBJ2-5 | . | TRBV5-1 | 13
CASSETGRFAFF | TRBJ1-1 | many | TRBV2 | 12
CASSSHTPRGDTGELFF | TRBJ2-2 | many | TRBV7-3 | 17
CASTLQRGQETQYF | TRBJ2-5 | . | TRBV7-2 | 14
CASSVSGGTYNEQFF | TRBJ2-1 | many | TRBV5-1 | 15
CSARDSQNSGNTIYF | TRBJ1-3 | many | TRBV20-1 | 15
CASSEGQGVNYGYTF | TRBJ1-2 | many | TRBV2 | 15
CASSLPLGTTNEKLFF | TRBJ1-4 | few | TRBV7-9 | 16
CASSPSDRPDTQYF | TRBJ2-3 | . | TRBV4-3 | 14
CASSHDRGWNEQFF | TRBJ2-1 | few | TRBV7-2 | 14
CASSLAAGIFYGYTF | TRBJ1-2 | few | TRBV7-9 | 15
CASSLNRGIPTDTQYF | TRBJ2-3 | . | TRBV7-9 | 16
CASSPGPGQGAGELFF | TRBJ2-2 | . | TRBV5-1 | 16
CASSLGGFEAFF | TRBJ1-1 | many | TRBV5-6 | 12
CASSRGTGGYEQYF | TRBJ2-7 | many | TRBV7-2 | 14
CSARAPGGDTQYF | TRBJ2-3 | few | TRBV20-1 | 13
CSTSDSDGQFF | TRBJ2-1 | few | TRBV24-1 | 11
CASSQGLGGLTDTQYF | TRBJ2-3 | . | TRBV4-1 | 16
CASSLVGHSYGYTF | TRBJ1-2 | . | TRBV7-2 | 14
CASTVQGTQGETQYF | TRBJ2-5 | many | TRBV28 | 15
CATSRDIRTDTQYF | TRBJ2-3 | many | TRBV15 | 14
CATSDPGLGNQPQHF | TRBJ1-5 | few | TRBV24-1 | 15
CASSLSQGVYEQYF | TRBJ2-7 | . | TRBV12-3/TRBV12-4 | 14
CASSFSRTTEAFF | TRBJ1-1 | many | TRBV5-6 | 13
CASSLWTATGTDTQYF | TRBJ2-3 | many | TRBV7-2 | 16
CASSDRVKEKLFF | TRBJ1-4 | many | TRBV12-3/TRBV12-4 | 13
CASSSLREGFYSPLHF | TRBJ1-6 | few | TRBV7-9 | 16
CASSLSGQGFNEKLFF | TRBJ1-4 | few | TRBV28 | 16
CASSSGPSGGRYEQYF | TRBJ2-7 | . | TRBV5-1 | 16
CASSSTTGGQETQYF | TRBJ2-5 | few | TRBV12-3/TRBV12-4 | 15
CASSAQTGGGREPQHF | TRBJ1-5 | few | TRBV7-2 | 16
CSAPKTDTQYF | TRBJ2-3 | few | TRBV20-1 | 11
CSARISDGRGRLPLHF | TRBJ1-6 | few | TRBV20-1 | 16
CASSPPVTDTQYF | TRBJ2-3 | many | TRBV7-2 | 13